The T cell receptor beta chain described here comes from a study of blood T cell repertoires in COVID-19. For the study at large: Acute-phase and convalescent COVID-19 samples originated in the United States, Italy and Spain.

Assay: immunoSEQ multiplex PCR; the TCRdb copy retains only in-frame clones and omits some. The sample shows 300,000 to 350,000 clones, 65% to 85% of them seen only once. Trimming took 2 bases from V and 7 from J; bases not matched to a gene: 9. Per the germline V gene, CDR1 is MGHRA and CDR2 is YSYEKL. This CDR3 has 15 amino acids. This clone was observed a few times. This sequence was found in a man aged 25 to 45 with active or convalescent COVID-19. The rearrangement links TRBV4-1 to TRBJ1-1, with TRBD1 matching 8 bases. The specimen sequenced was peripheral blood. CDR3 sequence: CASSQLARQGSEAFF. The CDR3 DNA sequence: TGCGCCAGCAGCCAATTAGCCCGACAGGGGAGTGAAGCTTTCTTT.